The 14 T cell receptor beta chains below come from one sample, sequenced in a study of tissue T cells after allogeneic stem cell transplantation. The data were produced by immunoSEQ multiplex PCR, yet TCRdb's version contains in-frame clones alone and is incomplete. The profile shows around 25,000 clones, about 90% of them singletons. The sequences come from blood, collected before transplantation. Receptor source: a male donor older than 55 who later had graft-versus-host disease after an allogeneic stem cell transplant.

The chain is built from TRBV1 and TRBJ2-3; the table gives TRBD2 as D, unverified against the DNA. TRBV1 is tagged as a pseudogene. The CDR3 has 14 residues. The CDR3: CTSGRRGGRGTQYF. The CDR3, as DNA: TGCACCAGCGGGCGGCGGGGGGGACGCGGTACGCAGTATTTT.

This sequence joins TRBV2 and TRBJ1-5; 8 nucleotides align to TRBD1. Germline V gives CDR1 SNHLY, CDR2 FYNNEI. Trimming at V came to 4 bases and at J to 3 bases, leaving 2 bases not matched to a gene. This CDR3 spans 14 amino acids. DNA of the CDR3: TGTGCCAGCAGTGCCCAGGGGGCCAATCAGCCCCAGCATTTT. Protein product: CASSAQGANQPQHF.

This chain links TRBV11-2 with TRBJ2-5, with 8 bases that match TRBD2. Germline V gene sequence: CDR1 SGHAT, CDR2 FQNNGV. V dropped 2 bases and J dropped 5; count of bases not matched to a gene: 7. The CDR3 length is 15 residues. CDR3 region: CASSLMSGGSETQYF. DNA for the CDR3: TGTGCCAGCAGCTTAATGAGCGGGGGTTCTGAGACCCAGTACTTC.

This sequence joins TRBV7-2 and TRBJ2-7; 7 bases are a match to TRBD1. The CDR3 is made up of 16 amino acids. Germline loops: CDR1 SGHTA, CDR2 FQGNSA. After removal of 0 bases from V and 1 base from J, the junction contained 6 bases not matched to a gene. The CDR3 spells CASSLATGSGSYEQYF. The CDR3 DNA sequence: TGTGCCAGCAGCTTAGCGACAGGGTCGGGGTCCTACGAGCAGTACTTC.

The chain has TRBV4-1 and TRBJ1-5; D is perhaps TRBD1 (5 bases). V dropped 1 base and J dropped 3 bases, with 7 bases sitting between them. The CDR3 has 14 amino acids. Germline-derived CDR1 and CDR2 are MGHRA and YSYEKL. CDR3 coding DNA: TGCGCCAGCAGCCAAGGACAGACCAATCAGCCCCAGCATTTT. This gives the protein CASSQGQTNQPQHF.

The genes are TRBV14 and TRBJ2-5, with D possibly TRBD2 on 6 matching bases. Germline CDR1 and CDR2: SGHDN and FVKESK. Trimming pared 1 base from V and 8 bases from J, leaving 14 bases between. This CDR3 is 14 amino acids long. The CDR3 loop reads CASSQGDSRATQYF. The CDR3 DNA follows: TGTGCCAGCAGCCAAGGGGACTCCCGGGCAACCCAGTACTTC.

The chain recombines TRBV6-1 with TRBJ2-1, with a possible D match to TRBD1 (6 bases). CDR1 is MNHNS and CDR2 is SASEGT in the germline V gene. The V end was cut by 3 bases, the J end by 0 bases, with 9 bases between. The CDR3 is made up of 15 amino acids. The CDR3 DNA reads as TGTGCCAGCAGTGAGGACAGCAGCTCCTACAATGAGCAGTTCTTC. It yields the protein CASSEDSSSYNEQFF.

The chain has TRBV7-2 and TRBJ2-7; 8 bases are shared with TRBD2. The germline V gene has CDR1 SGHTA and CDR2 FQGNSA. The V gene end was trimmed by 2 bases and the J gene end by 9 bases; junction bases not matched to a gene: 12. This CDR3 spans 15 amino acids. The CDR3 bases are TGTGCCAGCAGCTTACAGACTAGCGCGCCGGAAGGGCAGTACTTC. Translation gives CASSLQTSAPEGQYF.

The V and J genes are TRBV7-9 and TRBJ2-5; 7 bases match TRBD2. V gave up 0 bases and J gave up 4 bases; unmatched junction bases: 8. The CDR3 loop spans 16 amino acids. CDR1 SEHNR and CDR2 FQNEAQ come from the germline V gene (reference sequence). CDR3 sequence (DNA): TGTGCCAGCAGCTTAGCCCGAAGTGGGAGGGGAGAGACCCAGTACTTC. As protein: CASSLARSGRGETQYF.

The rearrangement uses TRBV21-1 and TRBJ1-5; TRBD1, as called in the table, went unchecked against the DNA. TRBV21-1 represents a pseudogene. The CDR3 spans 16 residues. The CDR3 sequence: CASWDRGPPGGQPQHF. In DNA, the CDR3 is TGTGCCAGCTGGGACAGGGGGCCGCCTGGGGGGCAGCCCCAGCATTTT.

The J gene is TRBJ1-6, the V gene TRBV9; D gene uncertain. The germline V gene has CDR1 SGDLS and CDR2 YYNGEE. This CDR3 is built from 14 residues. The ends were cut back, 0 bases at V and 6 bases at J, with 7 bases in the middle. The CDR3 coding sequence is TGTGCCAGCAGCGTAGAGGTCCCTAATTCACCCCTCCACTTT. Translated: CASSVEVPNSPLHF.

This chain links TRBV9 with TRBJ2-7, with 8 bases aligning to TRBD1. The CDR3 length is 14 residues. In germline, CDR1 is SGDLS, CDR2 YYNGEE. V was clipped by 4 bases and J by 6 bases; unmatched bases: 9. CDR3 coding DNA: TGTGCCAGCAGCCCCATTGACAGGGGTTTCGAGCAGTACTTC. Translating it yields CASSPIDRGFEQYF.

This rearrangement joins TRBV21-1 to TRBJ2-1; the table gives TRBD2 as D, unverified against the DNA. TRBV21-1 is marked as a pseudogene. The CDR3 length is 17 residues. The CDR3 DNA sequence: TGTGCCAGCAGCAAAAAAAGACAGCGGGAATCCTACAATGAGCAGTTCTTC. Protein sequence: CASSKKRQRESYNEQFF.

CDR3 amino acids: CASSLASPETQYF. In nucleotides, the CDR3 is TGTGCCAGCAGCTTGGCCAGCCCGGAGACCCAGTACTTC. The J gene is TRBJ2-5, the V gene TRBV5-5, with unresolved D. V was pared by 0 bases and J by 5 bases, with 8 bases between. Germline CDR1 SGHKS, CDR2 YYEKEE (reference sequence). The CDR3 length is 13 residues.